The 30 T cell receptor beta chains presented below share a single source sample, sequenced in a study of human T cells and chemical hapten exposure. Documented time point: pre-sensitization, week 0. Treatment here: therapeutic diphenylcyclopropenone sensitization with weekly scalp DPC. TCRdb reanalysed the RACE reads using MiXCR and keeps one entry per CDR3 protein. The table records around 260,000 distinct CDR3 sequences, 8.6% of them present only once. The specimen was whole blood, collected in connection with sensitization to the hapten diphenylcyclopropenone (DPC). The receptor set was obtained from a woman aged 40-49 years with alopecia areata. Some clones in this sample may be carry-over from other donors' samples.

V gene TRBV6-5 combines with J gene TRBJ1-1, with D hard to call. Germline V gives CDR1 MNHEY, CDR2 SVGAGI. Trimming cost V 7 bases and J 4 bases, with 22 bases left between them. This CDR3 contains 16 residues. This chain's CDR3 is CASNHFQRPPVTEAFF. In DNA form, the CDR3 reads TGTGCCAGCAACCACTTTCAGCGGCCCCCTGTCACTGAAGCTTTCTTT.

J is TRBJ2-7 and V is TRBV28; 11 bases are a match to TRBD1. The CDR3 contains 15 residues. Trimming cost V 2 bases and J 5 bases; bases outside gene matches: 5. CDR1 is MDHEN and CDR2 is SYDVKM in the germline V gene. The CDR3 sequence: CASSLGGTGGHEQYF. CDR3 bases: TGTGCCAGCAGTTTAGGCGGGACAGGGGGGCACGAGCAGTACTTC.

The rearrangement joins TRBV4-3 to TRBJ2-3; possibly TRBD1 for D (6 bases). Germline-derived CDR1 and CDR2 are LGHNA and YSLEER. The CDR3 has 14 residues. V gave up 0 bases and J gave up 4 bases, with 8 bases separating them. CDR3 sequence (DNA): TGCGCCAGCAGCCAAGACAGGGGCGCAGATACGCAGTATTTT. This codes for CASSQDRGADTQYF.

This clonotype appeared many times. This chain links TRBV12-3 or TRBV12-4 with TRBJ1-2; D remains unclear. CDR3 length equals 17 residues. V was trimmed by 6 bases and J by 2 bases, leaving 22 bases between them. CDR3 DNA sequence: TGTGCCAGCAGAGGCGGAGAGGTATCTTCCGGGAACTATGGCTACACCTTC. This codes for CASRGGEVSSGNYGYTF.

The rearrangement links TRBV4-1 to TRBJ2-7; TRBD1 aligns across 9 bases. Unmatched junction bases numbered 3, after V lost 4 bases and J lost 2 bases. This CDR3 is built from 14 residues. The germline V gene has CDR1 MGHRA and CDR2 YSYEKL. The CDR3: CASSRTGVPYEQYF. The CDR3 nucleotides are TGCGCCAGCAGCCGGACAGGGGTGCCCTACGAGCAGTACTTC.

This clonotype was observed a few times. The chain recombines TRBV12-3 or TRBV12-4 with TRBJ1-1, with D unresolved. V shed 0 bases and J shed 3 bases, with 11 bases lying between them. The CDR3 length is 15 residues. CDR3 amino acids: CASSLAATSYTEAFF. In nucleotides, the CDR3 is TGTGCCAGCAGTTTAGCGGCCACCTCGTACACTGAAGCTTTCTTT.

V gene TRBV6-1 combines with J gene TRBJ1-6, with TRBD1 matching 7 bases. The V gene end was trimmed by 3 bases and the J gene end by 4 bases; junction bases not matched to a gene: 6. Germline-derived CDR1 and CDR2 are MNHNS and SASEGT. This CDR3 spans 16 amino acids. DNA of the CDR3: TGTGCCAGCAGTGACACTGAGGGACAGTATAATTCACCCCTCCACTTT. This codes for CASSDTEGQYNSPLHF.

This clonotype was picked up a small number of times. The V gene is TRBV19, the J gene TRBJ2-2, with a weak D call TRBD1 (5 bases). This CDR3 contains 14 residues. Germline lookup yields CDR1 LNHDA and CDR2 SQIVND (reference sequence). Trimming removed 9 bases from V and 1 base from J, with 12 bases in between. As DNA, the CDR3 is TGTGCCAGCGGCGAGCAGGGGAACACCGGGGAGCTGTTTTTT. This sequence encodes CASGEQGNTGELFF.

V and J are TRBV29-1 and TRBJ1-4, with D unclear. Germline V CDR1 and CDR2: SQVTM, ANQGSEA. The ends were cut back, 6 bases at V and 13 bases at J, with 21 bases in the middle. CDR3 length equals 13 residues. The DNA of the CDR3 is TGCAGCGTCGTTGACATTAGCGGACCCCGACTGTTTTTT. It encodes CSVVDISGPRLFF.

The chain joins TRBV5-1 to TRBJ2-7, with 9 bases fitting TRBD1. Germline V gene lookup returns CDR1 SGHRS and CDR2 YFSETQ. This CDR3 is 16 amino acids long. The V segment lost 0 bases and the J segment 2 bases; nucleotides outside the gene matches: 6. DNA of the CDR3: TGCGCCAGCAGCTTGGCCGAGGGGACAGGGACCTACGAGCAGTACTTC. This translates into CASSLAEGTGTYEQYF.

This clonotype was seen a handful of times. The V gene is TRBV6-6, the J gene TRBJ2-7, with a weak D call TRBD1 (5 bases). There are 12 residues in the CDR3. V lost 8 bases and J 2 bases, leaving 10 bases between the germline ends. Germline V gene data show CDR1 as MNHNY and CDR2 as SVGAGI (reference sequence). CDR3 in amino acids: CASSGHPYEQYF. DNA for the CDR3: TGTGCCAGCTCAGGACATCCCTACGAGCAGTACTTC.

This clonotype is a singleton in its sample. An end of the junction differs from the germline gene, which may be a read error. V and J are TRBV7-9 and TRBJ2-5, with TRBD1 matching over 8 bases. The germline CDR1 and CDR2 sequences are SEHNR and FQNEAQ (reference sequence). The CDR3 length is 14 residues. CDR3 sequence reads: CASSLIDRGEIQYF. Written as DNA, the CDR3 is TGTGCCAGCAGCTTGATAGACAGGGGAGAGATCCAGTACTTC.

This clonotype showed up just a few times. The chain links TRBV2 to TRBJ2-5; D possibly corresponds to TRBD2 (5 bases). V gave up 4 bases and J gave up 7 bases, with 13 bases separating them. The CDR3 consists of 13 residues. The germline gives CDR1 SNHLY, CDR2 FYNNEI. The CDR3 sequence: CASSGPSAGTQYF. CDR3 coding DNA: TGTGCCAGCAGTGGGCCATCGGCGGGGACCCAGTACTTC. The full variable domain, completed using reference TRBV2 and TRBJ2-5, is EPEVTQTPSHQVTQMGQEVILRCVPISNHLYFYWYRQILGQKVEFLVSFYNNEISEKSEIFDDQFSVERPDGSNFTLKIRSTKLEDSAMYFCASSGPSAGTQYFGPGTRLLVL.

The chain links TRBV12-3 or TRBV12-4 to TRBJ1-1; the D is unclear. There are 16 residues in the CDR3. Trimming pared 1 base from V and 2 bases from J, leaving 14 bases between. The CDR3 sequence is CASSLDGGWVNTEAFF. CDR3 DNA sequence: TGTGCCAGCAGTTTAGATGGAGGGTGGGTAAACACTGAAGCTTTCTTT.

This clonotype occurred a few times. CDR3 nucleotides: TGTGCTAGTGGTCAGGGGGTCCGGGCAGATACGCAGTATTTT. As protein: CASGQGVRADTQYF. The chain links TRBV12-5 to TRBJ2-3, with 7 bases that match TRBD1. CDR3 length: 14 residues. Trimming cost V 5 bases and J 4 bases; bases outside gene matches: 6. CDR1 LGHNT and CDR2 FRNRAP come from the germline V gene.

J is TRBJ1-6 and V is TRBV12-3 or TRBV12-4, with 8 nucleotides matching TRBD1. This CDR3 is 14 amino acids long. The V segment lost 7 bases and the J segment 9 bases; nucleotides outside the gene matches: 8. CDR3 protein: CASTRTGSASPLHF. The CDR3, as DNA: TGTGCCAGCACTCGGACAGGGTCCGCTTCACCCCTCCACTTT.

This sequence joins TRBV29-1 and TRBJ1-1; TRBD1 matches at 10 bases. Unmatched junction bases numbered 14, after V lost 7 bases and J lost 6 bases. The CDR3 totals 15 residues. Germline V CDR1 and CDR2: SQVTM, ANQGSEA. The CDR3 is CSAGDRGSVGSEAFF. The CDR3, as DNA: TGCAGCGCTGGGGACAGGGGATCTGTAGGCTCTGAAGCTTTCTTT.

This clonotype was detected a few times. The chain has TRBV12-3 or TRBV12-4 and TRBJ2-1, with 8 bases aligning to TRBD2. The CDR3 length is 14 residues. The J segment lost 9 bases and the V segment lost 4 bases, leaving 8 bases of the junction unmatched. CDR3 nucleotides: TGTGCCAGCAGTTCCAGCGGGAGTAGGAGTGAGCAGTTCTTC. It yields the protein CASSSSGSRSEQFF.

This clonotype was recorded a few times. This chain joins TRBV12-3 or TRBV12-4 and TRBJ1-5, with D perhaps matching TRBD1 (6 bases). The CDR3 totals 14 residues. Trimming took off 3 bases at V and 5 bases at J, with 11 bases between the two ends. The CDR3 protein is CASSFWGADQPQHF. The CDR3 DNA follows: TGTGCCAGCAGTTTTTGGGGGGCCGATCAGCCCCAGCATTTT.

This clonotype was counted many times. V gene TRBV5-1 combines with J gene TRBJ2-1; D possibly corresponds to TRBD2 (6 bases). CDR1 is SGHRS and CDR2 is YFSETQ in the germline V gene. The V end was cut by 7 bases, the J end by 9 bases, with 14 bases between. CDR3 length: 12 amino acids. This CDR3 reads CASFLVGGEQFF. The CDR3 DNA reads TGCGCCAGCTTCCTAGTGGGAGGTGAGCAGTTCTTC.

J is TRBJ2-2 and V is TRBV29-1; 7 nucleotides match TRBD1. The trim removed 7 bases at V and 2 bases at J, leaving 10 bases unmatched. Germline lookup yields CDR1 SQVTM and CDR2 ANQGSEA. The CDR3 has 15 residues. The CDR3, as DNA: TGCAGCGCTGGTCCAGGGACAGTCAACACCGGGGAGCTGTTTTTT. Translating gives CSAGPGTVNTGELFF.

This clonotype was picked up many times. The V call is TRBV9, the J call TRBJ1-3; D is unclear. The CDR3 has 16 residues. Trimming cost V 4 bases and J 0 bases, with 14 bases left between them. Germline lookup yields CDR1 SGDLS and CDR2 YYNGEE. CDR3 in DNA: TGTGCCAGCAGCACGAACTTGTTCCGCTCTGGAAACACCATATATTTT. The encoded protein is CASSTNLFRSGNTIYF.

The table lists this clonotype with a few counts. The chain combines TRBV6-5 with TRBJ2-2, with D hard to call. The germline CDR1 and CDR2 sequences are MNHEY and SVGAGI. V dropped 11 bases and J dropped 1 base, with 8 bases sitting between them. The CDR3 loop spans 12 amino acids. The CDR3 bases are TGTGCCGTCCGGAGGAACACCGGGGAGCTGTTTTTT. Translating gives CAVRRNTGELFF.

There are a few counts of this clonotype. J is TRBJ1-4 and V is TRBV27, with 9 bases that match TRBD1. CDR1 and CDR2 (germline): MNHEY, SMNVEV (reference sequence). The CDR3 sequence is 15 residues long. The V and J ends lost 5 bases and 4 bases, in that order; junction bases with no gene match: 5. The DNA for the CDR3 is TGTGCCAGCAGTGCGACGACAGGGGGTAATGAAAAACTGTTTTTT. Translation: CASSATTGGNEKLFF.

This clonotype was detected only once. J is TRBJ2-7 and V is TRBV6-6; TRBD2 matches at 7 bases. The length of the CDR3 is 16 residues. Per germline, CDR1 MNHNY and CDR2 SVGAGI (reference sequence). Trimming took 2 bases from V and 2 from J; bases not matched to a gene: 9. In DNA, the CDR3 is TGTGCCAGCAGTTACGGTCTAGCGGCCGAAACCTACGAGCAGTACTTC. Translation gives CASSYGLAAETYEQYF.

This clonotype was detected only a few times. V and J are TRBV6-2 or TRBV6-3 and TRBJ1-2; TRBD1 agrees at 9 bases. From germline, CDR1 is MNHEY and CDR2 SVGEGT. V dropped 2 bases and J dropped 8; count of bases not matched to a gene: 12. The CDR3 contains 16 residues. The CDR3 DNA follows: TGTGCCAGCAGTTACCTGGGACAGGGATTCACCAACGGCTACACCTTC. It encodes CASSYLGQGFTNGYTF.

This clonotype occurred many times. The chain recombines TRBV29-1 with TRBJ1-1; maybe TRBD1 (6 bases). Looked up from germline, CDR1 is SQVTM and CDR2 is ANQGSEA. There are 12 residues in the CDR3. V lost 6 bases, J lost 0 bases, and 8 bases lay in between. The CDR3 DNA sequence: TGCAGCGTCGGACAGTTGAACACTGAAGCTTTCTTT. This translates into CSVGQLNTEAFF. Together with reference TRBV29-1 and TRBJ1-1, the CDR3 gives the full variable domain: SAVISQKPSRDICQRGTSLTIQCQVDSQVTMMFWYRQQPGQSLTLIATANQGSEATYESGFVIDKFPISRPNLTFSTLTVSNMSPEDSSIYLCSVGQLNTEAFFGQGTRLTVV.

The rearrangement joins TRBV27 to TRBJ1-1; D uncertain. The CDR3 loop spans 14 amino acids. V shed 6 bases and J shed 5 bases, with 16 bases lying between them. Germline CDR1 and CDR2: MNHEY and SMNVEV (reference sequence). The CDR3 protein is CASRTQLRETEAFF. The CDR3 DNA follows: TGTGCCAGCAGAACCCAATTGCGGGAAACTGAAGCTTTCTTT.

This clonotype was found a few times. The chain carries TRBV3-1 and TRBJ2-1; 10 bases align to TRBD1. The germline gives CDR1 LGHDT, CDR2 YNNKEL (reference sequence). J lost 6 bases, V lost 4 bases, and 6 bases had no gene match. There are 15 residues in the CDR3. Written as DNA, the CDR3 is TGTGCCAGCAGCCCCCTCGGACAGGGGGGCAATGAGCAGTTCTTC. Translated: CASSPLGQGGNEQFF.

This clonotype was counted between two and nine times. J is TRBJ2-7 and V is TRBV28; D remains ambiguous. Deletions cut 9 bases from V and 0 bases from J, with 9 bases between. The CDR3 contains 12 residues. The V gene's germline CDR1 is MDHEN and CDR2 SYDVKM. DNA for the CDR3: TGTGCCAGTGCACAAAACTCCTACGAGCAGTACTTC. Translating gives CASAQNSYEQYF.